This T cell receptor (beta chain) was observed in a study of shared clonotypes between healthy human individuals. A remark on this clone: Other DNA sequences in this specimen translate into the identical CDR3.

Splitting of each subset's genomic DNA was done evenly across several immunoSEQ plates. TCRdb's copy holds only in-frame clones and misses some; the assay was immunoSEQ multiplex PCR. The table includes some 1.4 million clones, about 96% detected once. The source of this sequence is a man aged 25 to 45 in good health. Sequencing was done on a sample of naive CD4+ T cells sorted from blood. As for subset: CD45RA+ positively selected.

DNA for the CDR3: TGTGCCAGCAGTTATGGGGTTGGCTACACCTTC. Encoded protein: CASSYGVGYTF. This chain connects TRBV6-5 to TRBJ1-2; D unresolved. V was pared by 3 bases and J by 7 bases, with 6 bases between. This CDR3 region has 11 residues. Germline-derived CDR1 and CDR2 are MNHEY and SVGAGI.